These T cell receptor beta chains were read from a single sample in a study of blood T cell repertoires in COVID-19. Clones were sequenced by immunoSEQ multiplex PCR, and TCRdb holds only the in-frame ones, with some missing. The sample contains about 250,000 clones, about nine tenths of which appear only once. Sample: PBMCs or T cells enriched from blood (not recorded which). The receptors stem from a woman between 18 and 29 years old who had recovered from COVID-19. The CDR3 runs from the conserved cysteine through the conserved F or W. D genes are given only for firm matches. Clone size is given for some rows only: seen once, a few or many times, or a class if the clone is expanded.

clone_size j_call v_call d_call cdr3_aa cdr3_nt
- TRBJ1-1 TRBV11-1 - CASSLFQGSTEAFF TGTGCCAGCAGCTTATTCCAGGGGTCAACTGAAGCTTTCTTT
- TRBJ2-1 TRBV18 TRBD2 CASSPSGGGIWNEQFF TGTGCCAGCTCACCATCGGGGGGAGGGATATGGAATGAGCAGTTCTTC
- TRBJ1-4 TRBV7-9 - CASSLGRSVEKLFF TGTGCCAGCAGCTTAGGGAGAAGTGTTGAAAAACTGTTTTTT
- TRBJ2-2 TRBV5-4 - CASSKGDSRATGELFF TGTGCCAGCAGCAAAGGGGACTCTCGCGCCACCGGGGAGCTGTTTTTT
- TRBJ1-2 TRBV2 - CASEPSQGRASGYTF TGTGCCAGCGAACCCTCACAGGGCAGGGCCTCTGGCTACACCTTC
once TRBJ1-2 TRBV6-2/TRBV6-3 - CASSAGGSGYTF TGTGCCAGCAGTGCCGGGGGGTCGGGCTACACCTTC
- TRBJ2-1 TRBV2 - CASSEGRINEQFF TGTGCCAGCAGTGAAGGGAGGATCAATGAGCAGTTCTTC
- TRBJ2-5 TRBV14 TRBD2 CASSQASGGSETQYF TGTGCCAGCAGCCAAGCCAGCGGGGGCTCAGAGACCCAGTACTTC
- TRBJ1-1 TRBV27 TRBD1 CASSSPPGQGKAFF TGTGCCAGCAGTTCCCCCCCGGGACAGGGCAAAGCTTTCTTT
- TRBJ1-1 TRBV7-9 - CASSREPNTEAFF TGTGCCAGCAGCCGGGAGCCGAACACTGAAGCTTTCTTT
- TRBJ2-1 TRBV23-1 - CASKGWGGNEQFF TGCGCCAGCAAAGGGTGGGGCGGCAATGAGCAGTTCTTC
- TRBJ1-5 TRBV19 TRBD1 CASSTTGGNQPQHF TGTGCCAGTAGTACGACAGGGGGCAATCAGCCCCAGCATTTT
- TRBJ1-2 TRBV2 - CASSEAQGFVVYGYTF TGTGCCAGCAGTGAGGCACAGGGATTCGTGGTCTATGGCTACACCTTC
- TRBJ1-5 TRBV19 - CASSYEVYGNQPQHF TGTGCCAGTAGCTATGAGGTGTATGGCAATCAGCCCCAGCATTTT
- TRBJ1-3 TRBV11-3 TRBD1 CASSTGTGGNTIYF TGTGCCAGCAGTACCGGGACAGGAGGAAACACCATATATTTT
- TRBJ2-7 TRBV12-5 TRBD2 CASGLESSGGGSYEQYF TGTGCTAGTGGTTTGGAAAGCAGCGGGGGGGGCTCCTACGAGCAGTACTTC
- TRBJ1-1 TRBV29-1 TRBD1 CSASLGTDTEAFF TGCAGCGCATCACTCGGGACAGACACTGAAGCTTTCTTT
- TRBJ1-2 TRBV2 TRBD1 CASRDGQGWMRYTF TGTGCCAGCAGGGACGGACAGGGGTGGATGCGCTACACCTTC
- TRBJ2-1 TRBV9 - CASSVSGRAGAYNEQFF TGTGCCAGCAGCGTATCAGGTAGGGCGGGGGCTTACAATGAGCAGTTCTTC
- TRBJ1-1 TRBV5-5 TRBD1 CASRMGQGNTEAFF TGTGCCAGCAGGATGGGACAGGGAAACACTGAAGCTTTCTTT
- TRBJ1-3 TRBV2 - CAARDYGNTIYF TGTGCCGCCCGGGACTATGGAAACACCATATATTTT
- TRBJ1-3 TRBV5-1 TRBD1 CASSSTGGGNTIYF TGCGCCAGCAGCTCCACAGGGGGCGGAAACACCATATATTTT
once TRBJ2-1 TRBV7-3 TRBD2 CASRGTSGPFFF TGTGCCAGCAGAGGGACTAGCGGGCCTTTTTTCTTC
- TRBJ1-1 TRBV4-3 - CASSQDPSGFTEAFF TGCGCCAGCAGCCAAGATCCCTCAGGGTTCACTGAAGCTTTCTTT
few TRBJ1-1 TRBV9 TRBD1 CASSAQGGTEAFF TGTGCCAGCAGCGCTCAGGGGGGAACTGAAGCTTTCTTT
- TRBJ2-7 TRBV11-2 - CASSLDLAYEQYF TGTGCCAGCAGCTTAGACCTAGCCTACGAGCAGTACTTC
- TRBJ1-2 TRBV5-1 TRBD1 CASTAQGAGGYTF TGCGCCAGCACCGCACAGGGGGCTGGAGGCTACACCTTC
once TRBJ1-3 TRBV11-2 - CASSPSSGNTIYF TGTGCCAGCAGCCCGAGCTCTGGAAACACCATATATTTT
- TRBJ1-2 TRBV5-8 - CASSSDRLYGYTF TGTGCCAGCAGCTCCGACAGACTCTATGGCTACACCTTC
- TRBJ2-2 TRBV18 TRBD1 CASSPGQRPTGELFF TGTGCCAGCTCACCGGGACAGAGACCCACCGGGGAGCTGTTTTTT
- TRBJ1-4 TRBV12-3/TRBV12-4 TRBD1 CASRTGGDEKLFF TGTGCCAGCCGGACAGGGGGCGATGAAAAACTGTTTTTT
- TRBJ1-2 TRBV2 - CASRANSYGYTF TGTGCCAGCAGAGCAAACAGCTATGGCTACACCTTC
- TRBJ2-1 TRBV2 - CASSEEGSNEQFF TGTGCCAGCAGTGAGGAGGGAAGCAATGAGCAGTTCTTC
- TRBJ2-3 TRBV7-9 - CASSLEGSTDTQYF TGTGCCAGCAGCTTGGAGGGAAGTACAGATACGCAGTATTTT
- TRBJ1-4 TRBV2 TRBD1 CASQMGTANEKLFF TGTGCCAGCCAGATGGGGACAGCTAATGAAAAACTGTTTTTT
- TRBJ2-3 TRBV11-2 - CASSLSRAPTDTQYF TGTGCCAGCAGCTTAAGCCGAGCCCCCACAGATACGCAGTATTTT
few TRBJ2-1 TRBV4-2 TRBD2 CASSQDRASGELSYNEQFF TGTGCCAGCAGCCAAGATAGGGCTAGCGGCGAACTTTCCTACAATGAGCAGTTCTTC
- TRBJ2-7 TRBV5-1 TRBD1 CASSPDRVTPYEQYF TGCGCCAGCAGCCCTGACAGGGTAACCCCCTACGAGCAGTACTTC
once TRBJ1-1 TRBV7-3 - CASSLGLGSETEAFF TGTGCCAGCAGCTTAGGGTTGGGGAGTGAGACTGAAGCTTTCTTT
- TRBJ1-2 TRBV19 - CASSTTRDTANYGYTF TGTGCCAGTAGTACAACTCGGGACACAGCTAACTATGGCTACACCTTC
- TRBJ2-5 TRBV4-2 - CASSQGGKGETQYF TGTGCCAGCAGCCAAGGGGGAAAGGGGGAGACCCAGTACTTC
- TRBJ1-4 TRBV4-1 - CASSHVIPTNEKLFF TGCGCCAGCAGCCATGTTATTCCAACTAATGAAAAACTGTTTTTT
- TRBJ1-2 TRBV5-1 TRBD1 CASSRDREDGYTF TGCGCCAGCAGCCGGGACAGGGAGGATGGCTACACCTTC
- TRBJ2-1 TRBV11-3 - CASSLGQPTSYNEQFF TGTGCCAGCAGCTTAGGACAGCCAACCTCCTACAATGAGCAGTTCTTC